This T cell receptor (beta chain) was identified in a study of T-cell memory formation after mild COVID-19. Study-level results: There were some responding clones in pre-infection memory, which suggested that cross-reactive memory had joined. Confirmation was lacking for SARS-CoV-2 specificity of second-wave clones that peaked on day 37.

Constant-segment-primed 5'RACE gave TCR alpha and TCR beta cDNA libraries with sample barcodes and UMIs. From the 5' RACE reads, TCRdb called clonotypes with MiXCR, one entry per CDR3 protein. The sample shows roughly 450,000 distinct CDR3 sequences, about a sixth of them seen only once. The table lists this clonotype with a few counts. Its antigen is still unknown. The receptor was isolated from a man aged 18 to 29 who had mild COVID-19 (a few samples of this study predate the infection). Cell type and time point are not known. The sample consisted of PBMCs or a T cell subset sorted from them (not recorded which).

CDR3 in DNA: TGTGCCAGCAGCTTAGCGTCTGCCGACGGTGGCTACACCTTC. It translates to CASSLASADGGYTF. J is TRBJ1-2 and V is TRBV7-8; D not resolved. The CDR3 length is 14 residues. V dropped 0 bases and J dropped 7 bases, with 12 bases sitting between them. Germline V lookup: CDR1 SGHVS, CDR2 FQNEAQ.